In this sample, the clone carrying this TCR beta chain turned up once. Repertoires were generated with immunoSEQ multiplex PCR, while TCRdb's copy carries only in-frame clones and drops some. The sample yields some 130,000 clones, 84% seen once. The entry originates in a study of cytotoxic CD8 clonotypes in ibrutinib-treated CLL. Study summary: Sequencing produced an average of about 260,000 productive templates and under 100,000 productive rearrangements per sample.

Trimming at V came to 8 bases and at J to 6 bases, leaving 11 bases not matched to a gene. This CDR3 spans 14 amino acids. Germline-derived CDR1 and CDR2 are LGHNA and YNFKEQ. Here the sequenced sample was PBMCs, taken after 24 months of ibrutinib treatment. The rearrangement joins TRBV4-2 to TRBJ2-3, with 7 bases matching TRBD2. This clonotype was sampled from a human donor with chronic lymphocytic leukemia. CDR3 in amino acids: CASAPGGVADTQYF. CDR3 nucleotide sequence: TGTGCCAGCGCACCGGGGGGAGTTGCGGATACGCAGTATTTT.